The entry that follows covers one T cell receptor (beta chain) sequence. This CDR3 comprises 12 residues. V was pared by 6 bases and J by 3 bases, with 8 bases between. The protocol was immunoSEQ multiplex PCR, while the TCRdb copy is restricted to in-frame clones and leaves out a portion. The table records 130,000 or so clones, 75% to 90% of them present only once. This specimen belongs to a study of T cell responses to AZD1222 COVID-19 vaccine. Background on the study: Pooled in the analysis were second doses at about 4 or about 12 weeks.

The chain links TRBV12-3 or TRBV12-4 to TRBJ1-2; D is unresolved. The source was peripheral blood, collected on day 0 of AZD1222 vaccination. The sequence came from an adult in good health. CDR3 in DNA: TGTGCCAGCAGGGACGGAGACTATGGCTACACCTTC. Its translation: CASRDGDYGYTF.